The 16 T cell receptor beta chains listed next were all sequenced from one sample in a study of blood T cell repertoires in COVID-19. The method was immunoSEQ multiplex PCR; TCRdb's version includes in-frame clones alone and lacks a portion of them. The sample has some 370,000 clones; around four fifths are singletons. Material for sequencing was PBMCs or T cells enriched from blood (not recorded which). The receptors derive from a woman between 50 and 59 years old who had recovered from COVID-19.

The chain links TRBV7-8 to TRBJ1-2; D call uncertain. The V and J ends lost 0 bases and 8 bases respectively, with 13 bases between them. Looked up from germline, CDR1 is SGHVS and CDR2 is FQNEAQ. The CDR3 totals 14 residues. Here the CDR3 reads CASSLARTTGGYTF. CDR3 coding DNA: TGTGCCAGCAGCTTAGCGCGGACTACGGGAGGCTACACCTTC.

This chain connects TRBV29-1 to TRBJ1-3, with D uncertain. The CDR3 loop spans 12 amino acids. The germline CDR1 and CDR2 sequences are SQVTM and ANQGSEA. Trimming left V 7 bases short and J 2 bases short, with 9 bases between. This CDR3 is CSARVPGNTIYF. DNA for the CDR3: TGCAGCGCCCGGGTCCCTGGAAACACCATATATTTT.

The chain employs TRBV27 and TRBJ2-5; the match to TRBD1 covers 7 bases. This CDR3 has 13 amino acids. Unmatched junction bases numbered 6, after V lost 8 bases and J lost 3 bases. The germline V gene has CDR1 MNHEY and CDR2 SMNVEV (reference sequence). The CDR3 loop is CASARGTKETQYF. The CDR3 DNA reads as TGTGCCAGCGCCAGGGGGACAAAAGAGACCCAGTACTTC.

The genes are TRBV6-5 and TRBJ1-2, with a weak D call TRBD1 (6 bases). The CDR3 totals 14 residues. Germline V gives CDR1 MNHEY, CDR2 SVGAGI. The ends were cut back, 2 bases at V and 2 bases at J, with 9 bases in the middle. This CDR3 is CASSYRGTNYGYTF. In DNA, the CDR3 is TGTGCCAGCAGTTACAGGGGGACCAACTATGGCTACACCTTC.

The chain employs TRBV13 and TRBJ2-7, with D perhaps matching TRBD2 (6 bases). Germline V gene data show CDR1 as PRHDT and CDR2 as FYEKMQ (reference sequence). V lost 4 bases to trimming and J lost 7 bases, with 23 bases between them. This CDR3 region has 16 residues. The CDR3 DNA is TGTGCCAGCAGCTCCAACTTTGGGAGGTTTGGTTCGGAGCAGTACTTC. It encodes CASSSNFGRFGSEQYF.

This chain joins TRBV12-3 or TRBV12-4 and TRBJ1-2; D remains unclear. This CDR3 region has 12 residues. V shed 7 bases and J shed 1 base, with 7 bases lying between them. CDR3 in amino acids: CASTKNNYGYTF. Written as DNA, the CDR3 is TGTGCCAGCACCAAAAATAACTATGGCTACACCTTC.

The chain uses TRBV7-3 and TRBJ2-2, with TRBD2 matching over 8 bases. CDR3 size: 17 residues. Trimming at V came to 3 bases and at J to 0 bases, leaving 6 bases not matched to a gene. Germline lookup yields CDR1 SGHTA and CDR2 FQGTGA. The CDR3 is CASSFQAGVSNTGELFF. As DNA, the CDR3 is TGTGCCAGCAGCTTCCAAGCGGGAGTCTCGAACACCGGGGAGCTGTTTTTT.

Here the CDR3 DNA reads TGTGCCAGCAGCGCCTTTGACAGGGCTATCACAGATACGCAGTATTTT. Its translation is CASSAFDRAITDTQYF. The chain recombines TRBV9 with TRBJ2-3, with 7 bases lining up with TRBD1. In germline, CDR1 is SGDLS, CDR2 YYNGEE. Trimming removed 3 bases from V and 2 bases from J; junction bases left unmatched: 9. The CDR3 is 16 amino acids.

This sequence joins TRBV19 and TRBJ2-7; TRBD1 might be the D (7 bases). Germline CDR1 reads LNHDA; CDR2 reads SQIVND (reference sequence). This CDR3 is 14 amino acids long. V lost 4 bases, J lost 5 bases, and 15 bases lay in between. The CDR3 DNA reads TGTGCCAGTAGTAGGGCAGGGGGGTTCAACGAGCAGTACTTC. This encodes CASSRAGGFNEQYF. The full variable domain, rest sourced from reference TRBV19 and TRBJ2-7, is DGGITQSPKYLFRKEGQNVTLSCEQNLNHDAMYWYRQDPGQGLRLIYYSQIVNDFQKGDIAEGYSVSREKKESFPLTVTSAQKNPTAFYLCASSRAGGFNEQYFGPGTRLTVT.

This clone has a handful of counts. The gene calls are TRBV7-2 and TRBJ1-6, with 7 nucleotides matching TRBD1. Germline values: CDR1 SGHTA, CDR2 FQGNSA. The CDR3 has 14 residues. V lost 7 bases and J lost 7; bases outside the gene matches: 7. The CDR3 DNA reads as TGTGCCAGCAAAGCCCGACAGGGAAATTCACCCCTCCACTTT. Amino acids: CASKARQGNSPLHF.

V and J are TRBV2 and TRBJ1-2, with TRBD1 as a possible D gene (5 bases). V was clipped by 7 bases and J by 4 bases, with 7 bases between them. Germline CDR1 is SNHLY and CDR2 is FYNNEI. The CDR3 covers 11 residues. The CDR3 DNA follows: TGTGCCAGCACCGACAGCTATGGCTACACCTTC. Protein product: CASTDSYGYTF.

V is TRBV9 and J is TRBJ2-2; D possibly corresponds to TRBD1 (6 bases). In germline, CDR1 is SGDLS, CDR2 YYNGEE. V was shortened by 4 bases and J by 6 bases, with 13 bases between the two germline ends. The CDR3 sequence is 14 residues long. The CDR3 sequence: CASSHTGYPGELFF. The CDR3 DNA sequence: TGTGCCAGCAGCCACACAGGGTACCCCGGGGAGCTGTTTTTT.

This chain links TRBV5-5 with TRBJ1-5, with D hard to call. This CDR3 contains 13 residues. Germline V lookup: CDR1 SGHKS, CDR2 YYEKEE (reference sequence). Trimming removed 2 bases from V and 11 bases from J, with 14 bases in between. CDR3 nucleotides: TGTGCCAGCAGCTTCGGTACCCTCTTGGCCCAGCATTTT. Translating it yields CASSFGTLLAQHF.

This chain links TRBV30 with TRBJ1-1, with D maybe TRBD1 (5 bases). Germline V lookup: CDR1 GTSNPN, CDR2 SVGIG (reference sequence). The CDR3 totals 12 residues. V was pared by 3 bases and J by 8 bases, with 13 bases between. The CDR3 nucleotides read TGTGCCTGGAGAGGGGAAAGGTTGGAAGCTTTCTTT. Amino acids: CAWRGERLEAFF.

The chain employs TRBV5-1 and TRBJ1-3; D is unresolved. The V gene lost 0 bases and the J gene lost 1 base, with 8 bases spanning the gap. The CDR3 covers 15 residues. The germline V gene has CDR1 SGHRS and CDR2 YFSETQ. The CDR3 loop is CASSLEWASGNTIYF. The CDR3 DNA reads TGCGCCAGCAGCTTGGAGTGGGCATCTGGAAACACCATATATTTT.

The chain joins TRBV18 to TRBJ2-1, with D uncertain. Trimming stripped 3 bases from V and 1 base from J, with 4 bases between. Germline CDR1 reads KGHSH; CDR2 reads LQKENI. The CDR3 runs 13 residues. The DNA for the CDR3 is TGTGCCAGCTCACCCGTTTCCTACAATGAGCAGTTCTTC. Its protein is CASSPVSYNEQFF.